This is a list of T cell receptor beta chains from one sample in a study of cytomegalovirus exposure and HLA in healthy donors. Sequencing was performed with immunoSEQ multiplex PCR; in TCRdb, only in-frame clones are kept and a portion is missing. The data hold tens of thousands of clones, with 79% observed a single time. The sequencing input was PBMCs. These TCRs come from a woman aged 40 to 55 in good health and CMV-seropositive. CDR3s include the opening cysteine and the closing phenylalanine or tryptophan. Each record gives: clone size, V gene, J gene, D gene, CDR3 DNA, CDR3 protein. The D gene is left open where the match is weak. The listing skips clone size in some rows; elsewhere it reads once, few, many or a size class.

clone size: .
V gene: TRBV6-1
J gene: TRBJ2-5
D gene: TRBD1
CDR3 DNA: TGTGCCATTATGATGACAGGGGGCTTGGAGACCCAGTACTTC
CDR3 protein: CAIMMTGGLETQYF

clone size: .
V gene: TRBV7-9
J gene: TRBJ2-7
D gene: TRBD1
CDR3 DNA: TGTGCCAGCAGCCCCCGGGACAGCTCCTACGAGCAGTACTTC
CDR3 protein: CASSPRDSSYEQYF

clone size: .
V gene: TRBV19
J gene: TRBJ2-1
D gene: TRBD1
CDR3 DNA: TGTGCCAGTAGTGATGACAGGGTAAACAATGAGCAGTTCTTC
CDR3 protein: CASSDDRVNNEQFF

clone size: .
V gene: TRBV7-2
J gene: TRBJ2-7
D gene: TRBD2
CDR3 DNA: TGTGCCAGCAGCTCTAGCGGGAGTGTAACCGAGCAGTACTTC
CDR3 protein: CASSSSGSVTEQYF

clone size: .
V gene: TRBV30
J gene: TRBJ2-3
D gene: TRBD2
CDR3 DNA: TGTGCCTGGAGTTTAGCTAGCGGCCCCGGGGGGAGGCAGTATTTT
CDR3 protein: CAWSLASGPGGRQYF

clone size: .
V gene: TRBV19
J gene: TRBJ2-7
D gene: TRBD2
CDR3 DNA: TGTGCCAGTAGTATGGGGCGGGGGACCTACGAGCAGTACTTC
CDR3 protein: CASSMGRGTYEQYF

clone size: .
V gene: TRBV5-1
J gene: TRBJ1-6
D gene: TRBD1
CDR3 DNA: TGCGCCAGCAGCTCGGACAGGGGGATTTCACCCCTCCACTTT
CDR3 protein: CASSSDRGISPLHF

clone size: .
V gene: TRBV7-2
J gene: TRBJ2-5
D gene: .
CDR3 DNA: TGTGCCAGCAGCTTGGAGGGAAAGACCCAGTACTTC
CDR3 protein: CASSLEGKTQYF

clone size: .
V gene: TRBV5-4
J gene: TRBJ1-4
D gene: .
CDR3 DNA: TGTGCCAGCAGCTTGGACAGGGCGGTTAATGAAAAACTGTTTTTT
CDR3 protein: CASSLDRAVNEKLFF

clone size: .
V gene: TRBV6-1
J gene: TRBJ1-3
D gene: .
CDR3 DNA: TGTGCCAGCAGAGAGACAAGGGGAAACACCATATATTTT
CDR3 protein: CASRETRGNTIYF

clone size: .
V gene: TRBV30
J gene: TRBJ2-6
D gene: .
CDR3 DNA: TGTGCTTTGGACAGATTTAAATTTCGCTCTGGGGCCAACGTCCTGACTTTC
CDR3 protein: CALDRFKFRSGANVLTF

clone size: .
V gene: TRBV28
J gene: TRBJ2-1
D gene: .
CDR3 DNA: TGTGCCAGCACGCGACTAGCCTACAATGAGCAGTTCTTC
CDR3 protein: CASTRLAYNEQFF

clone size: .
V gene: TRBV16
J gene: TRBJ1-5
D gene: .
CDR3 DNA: TGTGCCAGCAGCCATAGACAGCAAAATCAGCCCCAGCATTTT
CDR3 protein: CASSHRQQNQPQHF

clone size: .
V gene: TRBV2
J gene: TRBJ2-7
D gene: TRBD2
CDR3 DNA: TGTGCCAGCAGTAAAGGGACTAGCGGGAGATCCTACGAGCAGTACTTC
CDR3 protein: CASSKGTSGRSYEQYF

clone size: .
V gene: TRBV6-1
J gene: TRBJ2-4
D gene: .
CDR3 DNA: TGTGCCAGCACTGAAATATTAGCCAAAAACATTCAGTACTTC
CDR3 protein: CASTEILAKNIQYF

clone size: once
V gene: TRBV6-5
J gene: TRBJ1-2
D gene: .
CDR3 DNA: TGTGCCACCATGGGGGCCGGAGTTGAGGGCTACACCTTC
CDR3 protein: CATMGAGVEGYTF

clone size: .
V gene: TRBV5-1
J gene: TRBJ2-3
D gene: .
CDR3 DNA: TGCGCCAGCAGCAAGGACCCCCGGGAAGCGGCCCCAGATACGCAGTATTTT
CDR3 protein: CASSKDPREAAPDTQYF

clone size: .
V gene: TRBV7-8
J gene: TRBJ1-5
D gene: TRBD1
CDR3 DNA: TGTGCCAGCAGCTTAAGAGAGGGGGCCATTCAGCCCCAGCATTTT
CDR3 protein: CASSLREGAIQPQHF

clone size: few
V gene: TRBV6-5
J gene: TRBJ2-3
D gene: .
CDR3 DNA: TGTGCCAGCAGCCGGGGGACAGTTAGCACAGATACGCAGTATTTT
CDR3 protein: CASSRGTVSTDTQYF

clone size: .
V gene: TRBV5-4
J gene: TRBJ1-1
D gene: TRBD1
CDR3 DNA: TGTGCCAGCAGCCGGACAGGGGTCACTGAAGCTTTCTTT
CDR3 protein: CASSRTGVTEAFF

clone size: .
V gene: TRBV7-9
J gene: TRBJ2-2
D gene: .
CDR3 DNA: TGTGCCAGCACCCTAACGGGGGAGAACACCGGGGAGCTGTTTTTT
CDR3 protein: CASTLTGENTGELFF

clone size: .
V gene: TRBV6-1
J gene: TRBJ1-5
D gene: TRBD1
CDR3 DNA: TGTGCCAGCAGTGGGACAGGGGGGCGGCAGCCCCAGCATTTT
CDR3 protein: CASSGTGGRQPQHF

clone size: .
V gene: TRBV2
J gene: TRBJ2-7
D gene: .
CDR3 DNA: TGTGCCAGCAGTGCATTCATAGCTGTCAAGCAGTACTTC
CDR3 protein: CASSAFIAVKQYF

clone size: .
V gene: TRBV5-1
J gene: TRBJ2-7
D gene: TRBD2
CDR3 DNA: TGCGCCAGCGGACCGGGACTAGCGGTTACCTACGAGCAGTACTTC
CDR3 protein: CASGPGLAVTYEQYF

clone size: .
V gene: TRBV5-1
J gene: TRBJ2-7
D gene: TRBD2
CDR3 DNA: TGCGCCAGCAGCTCCGGACTAGCGGTGTCCTACGAGCAGTACTTC
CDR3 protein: CASSSGLAVSYEQYF

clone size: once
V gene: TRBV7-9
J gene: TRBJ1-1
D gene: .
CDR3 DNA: TGTGCCAGCAGCTTAGCGGGGCCACGGACTGAAGCTTTCTTT
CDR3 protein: CASSLAGPRTEAFF

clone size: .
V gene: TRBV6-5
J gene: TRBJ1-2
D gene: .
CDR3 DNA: TGTGCCAGCAGTTACTCGAATAGGGGAGGCTTCGGCTACACCTTC
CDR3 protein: CASSYSNRGGFGYTF

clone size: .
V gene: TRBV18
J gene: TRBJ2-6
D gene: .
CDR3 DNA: TGTGCCACCACCGACGAAGGGGTAGGGGCCAACGTCCTGACTTTC
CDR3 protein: CATTDEGVGANVLTF

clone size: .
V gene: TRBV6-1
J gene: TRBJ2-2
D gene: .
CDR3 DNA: TGTGCCATGGGCCCTCTCTCCGGGGAGCTGTTTTTT
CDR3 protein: CAMGPLSGELFF

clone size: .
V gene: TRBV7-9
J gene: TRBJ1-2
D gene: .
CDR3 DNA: TGTGCCAGCAGCTTAGAAGGGGGTTATGGCTACACCTTC
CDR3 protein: CASSLEGGYGYTF

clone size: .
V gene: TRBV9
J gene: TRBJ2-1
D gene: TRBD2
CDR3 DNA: TGTGCCAGCAGCGTAGTAGCGGGGGGCTACAATGAGCAGTTCTTC
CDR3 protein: CASSVVAGGYNEQFF

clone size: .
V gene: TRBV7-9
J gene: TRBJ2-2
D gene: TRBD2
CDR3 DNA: TGTGCCAGCAGCAGAGCTTCCGGGACTAGCGTCGGGGAGCTGTTTTTT
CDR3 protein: CASSRASGTSVGELFF

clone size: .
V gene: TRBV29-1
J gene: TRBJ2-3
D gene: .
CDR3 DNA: TGCAGCGTTGATTTGCAGGGACTCACAGATACGCAGTATTTT
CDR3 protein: CSVDLQGLTDTQYF

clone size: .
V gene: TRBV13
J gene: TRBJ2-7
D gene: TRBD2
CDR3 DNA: TGTGCCAGCAGGAAGAGCGGGAGCTCCTACGAGCAGTACTTC
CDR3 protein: CASRKSGSSYEQYF

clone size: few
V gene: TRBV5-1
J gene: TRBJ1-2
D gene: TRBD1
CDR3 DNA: TGCGCCAGCAGCCCACTAATGAACCGGGACAGTAACTATGGCTACACCTTC
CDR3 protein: CASSPLMNRDSNYGYTF

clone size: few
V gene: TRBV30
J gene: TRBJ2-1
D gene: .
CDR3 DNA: TGTGCCTGGAGTCAGGACAATGAGCAGTTCTTC
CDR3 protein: CAWSQDNEQFF

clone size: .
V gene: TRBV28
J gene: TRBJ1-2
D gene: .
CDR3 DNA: TGTGCCAGCAGTAGGAGCACGGTTAACTATGGCTACACCTTC
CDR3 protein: CASSRSTVNYGYTF

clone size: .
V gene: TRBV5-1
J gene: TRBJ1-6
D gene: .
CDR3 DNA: TGCGCCAGCAGCGCCCGACAGGATGAGAGTTCACCCCTCCACTTT
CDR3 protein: CASSARQDESSPLHF

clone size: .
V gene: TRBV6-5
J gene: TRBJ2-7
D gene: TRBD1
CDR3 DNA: TGTGCCAGCAGTCGGACAGGGTCACCCTACGAGCAGTACTTC
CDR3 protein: CASSRTGSPYEQYF

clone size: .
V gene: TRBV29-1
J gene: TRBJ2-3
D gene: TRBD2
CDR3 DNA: TGCAGCGTTGCTAGCGGGGGGGCCGGTGGCACAGATACGCAGTATTTT
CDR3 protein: CSVASGGAGGTDTQYF

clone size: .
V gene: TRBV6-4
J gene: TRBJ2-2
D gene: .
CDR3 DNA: TGTGCCAGCAAACAAGGGGCCGACACCGGGGAGCTGTTTTTT
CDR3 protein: CASKQGADTGELFF

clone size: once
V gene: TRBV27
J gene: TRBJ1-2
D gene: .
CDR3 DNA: TGTGCCAGCAGTTTATTGACGGGTAACTATGGCTACACCTTC
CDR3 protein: CASSLLTGNYGYTF

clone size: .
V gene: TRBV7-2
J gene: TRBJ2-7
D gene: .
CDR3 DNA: TGTGCCAGCAGCAGGGGACAAAACTACGAGCAGTACTTC
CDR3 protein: CASSRGQNYEQYF

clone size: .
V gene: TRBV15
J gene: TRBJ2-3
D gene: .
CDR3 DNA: TGTGCCACCAGCACCCCTAGTACGGGAGCGGGAGATACGCAGTATTTT
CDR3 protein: CATSTPSTGAGDTQYF

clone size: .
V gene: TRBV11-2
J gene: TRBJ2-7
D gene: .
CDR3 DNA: TGTGCCAGCAGCTTAGTCGACAGGCCCTACGAGCAGTACTTC
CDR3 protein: CASSLVDRPYEQYF

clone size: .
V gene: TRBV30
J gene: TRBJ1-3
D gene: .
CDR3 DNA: TGTGCCTGTTCGAGCTCTGGAAACACCATATATTTT
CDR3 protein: CACSSSGNTIYF

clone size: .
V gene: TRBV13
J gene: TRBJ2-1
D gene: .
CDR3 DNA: TGTGCCAGCAGCACCGTTAGCCGTACCTACAATGAGCAGTTCTTC
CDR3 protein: CASSTVSRTYNEQFF

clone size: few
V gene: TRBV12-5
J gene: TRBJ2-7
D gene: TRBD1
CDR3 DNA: TGTGCTAGTGGTTTGACCGGACAGGGGGTTGTCTACGAGCAGTACTTC
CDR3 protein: CASGLTGQGVVYEQYF

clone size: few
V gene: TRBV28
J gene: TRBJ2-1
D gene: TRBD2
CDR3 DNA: TGTGCCAGCAATGACTACCCCGGGACTACCTCCTACAATGAGCAGTTCTTC
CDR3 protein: CASNDYPGTTSYNEQFF

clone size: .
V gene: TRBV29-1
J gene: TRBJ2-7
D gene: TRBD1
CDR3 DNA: TGCAGCGTTGAAACCGGGACAGGGGGGGACGAGCAGTACTTC
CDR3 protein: CSVETGTGGDEQYF

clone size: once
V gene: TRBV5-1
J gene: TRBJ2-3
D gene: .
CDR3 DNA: TGCGCCAGCAGTCCGCATACGGGGGGCAGCACAGATACGCAGTATTTT
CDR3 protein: CASSPHTGGSTDTQYF

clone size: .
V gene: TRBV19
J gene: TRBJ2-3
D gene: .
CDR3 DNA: TGTGCCAGTAGTATACCGGGCAGGGTAACTACAGATACGCAGTATTTT
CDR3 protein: CASSIPGRVTTDTQYF

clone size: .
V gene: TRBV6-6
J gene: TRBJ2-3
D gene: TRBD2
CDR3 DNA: TGTGCCACCAAGGTAGCGGGGGGGCGAGATACGCAGTATTTT
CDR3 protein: CATKVAGGRDTQYF

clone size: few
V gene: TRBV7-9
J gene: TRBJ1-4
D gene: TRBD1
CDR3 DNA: TGTGCCAGCAGCCCCGCAGGGGGACGTGAAAAACTGTTTTTT
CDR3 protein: CASSPAGGREKLFF

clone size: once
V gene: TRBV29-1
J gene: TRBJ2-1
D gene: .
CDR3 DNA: TGCAGCGCCTACCTTGGGGGGAGGAACAATGAGCAGTTCTTC
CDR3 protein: CSAYLGGRNNEQFF

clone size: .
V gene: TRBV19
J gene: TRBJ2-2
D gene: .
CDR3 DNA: TGTGCCAGTAGTATATCGGCAGGGGCTAACACCGGGGAGCTGTTTTTT
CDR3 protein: CASSISAGANTGELFF

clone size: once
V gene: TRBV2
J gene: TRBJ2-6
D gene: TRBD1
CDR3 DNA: TGTGCCAGCACGTATGGACAGGGGAGGAATGCTGGGGCCAACGTCCTGACTTTC
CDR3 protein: CASTYGQGRNAGANVLTF